A single sample is the source of the 15 T cell receptor beta chains below, sequenced in a study of OX40 agonist ivuxolimab in advanced cancers. The protocol used for the library was the immunoSEQ multiplex PCR assay. The source is immuneACCESS, and TCRdb retained only in-frame sequences with V and J called. Part of the clones is not carried over; for the studies checked, unresolved V genes explain less than half of this, and the remainder is unexplained. This sample holds 70,000 or so clones; nearly 90% were observed only once. The ten largest clones take up under 12% of the sample. The source material was CD4+ or CD8+ T cells sorted from blood, sampled in a trial of the OX40 agonist ivuxolimab. The receptors come from an adult with an advanced solid tumor such as melanoma, head and neck, liver or kidney cancer.

The chain couples TRBV7-2 to TRBJ2-5, with 7 bases fitting TRBD1. The germline gives CDR1 SGHTA, CDR2 FQGNSA. V lost 5 bases and J lost 3; bases outside the gene matches: 3. The CDR3 is 13 residues long. CDR3 sequence (DNA): TGTGCCAGCAGCAGGGACAGAGAAGAGACCCAGTACTTC. The encoded protein is CASSRDREETQYF. Filled out from reference TRBV7-2 and TRBJ2-5, the complete variable domain reads GAGVSQSPSNKVTEKGKDVELRCDPISGHTALYWYRQSLGQGLEFLIYFQGNSAPDKSGLPSDRFSAERTGGSVSTLTIQRTQQEDSAVYLCASSRDREETQYFGPGTRLLVL.

This chain links TRBV5-1 with TRBJ2-5; 14 bases are shared with TRBD2. V dropped 3 bases and J dropped 5; count of bases not matched to a gene: 6. Per germline, CDR1 SGHRS and CDR2 YFSETQ. This CDR3 is 16 amino acids long. CDR3 nucleotides: TGCGCCAGCAGCTCCCGGACTAGCGGGAGGTTGGAGACCCAGTACTTC. Its protein product is CASSSRTSGRLETQYF. Using reference TRBV5-1 and TRBJ2-5 for the parts outside the CDR3, the full variable domain is KAGVTQTPRYLIKTRGQQVTLSCSPISGHRSVSWYQQTPGQGLQFLFEYFSETQRNKGNFPGRFSGRQFSNSRSEMNVSTLELGDSALYLCASSSRTSGRLETQYFGPGTRLLVL.

The chain joins TRBV7-9 to TRBJ2-1; D is unresolved. Germline values: CDR1 SEHNR, CDR2 FQNEAQ (reference sequence). The CDR3 runs to 11 residues. Trimming cost V 5 bases and J 8 bases, with 7 bases left between them. CDR3 bases: TGTGCCAGCAGCAATACAGATGAGCAGTTCTTC. It codes for CASSNTDEQFF.

The V and J genes are TRBV7-8 and TRBJ2-7; no clear D. CDR1 is SGHVS and CDR2 is FQNEAQ in the germline V gene. Deletions cut 5 bases from V and 0 bases from J, with 11 bases between. The CDR3 is 14 residues long. The chain's CDR3 is CASSPSVSSYEQYF. The CDR3 DNA reads as TGTGCCAGCAGCCCCAGCGTGTCCTCCTACGAGCAGTACTTC. The entire variable domain, with the rest obtained from reference TRBV7-8 and TRBJ2-7, is as follows: GAGVSQSPRYKVAKRGQDVALRCDPISGHVSLFWYQQALGQGPEFLTYFQNEAQLDKSGLPSDRFFAERPEGSVSTLKIQRTQQEDSAVYLCASSPSVSSYEQYFGPGTRLTVT.

In nucleotides, the CDR3 is TGTGCCAGCAGTTACGGCCCTGGGGCCAACGTCCTGACTTTC. It encodes CASSYGPGANVLTF. The chain employs TRBV6-5 and TRBJ2-6; D remains ambiguous. The CDR3 length is 14 residues. V was trimmed by 2 bases and J by 2 bases, leaving 4 bases between them. The germline V gene has CDR1 MNHEY and CDR2 SVGAGI.

This sequence joins TRBV28 and TRBJ1-2; no firm D call. Germline V CDR1 and CDR2: MDHEN, SYDVKM. The CDR3 consists of 14 residues. Trimming took off 4 bases at V and 3 bases at J, with 12 bases between the two ends. CDR3 region: CASSSSPSYYGYTF. CDR3 sequence (DNA): TGTGCCAGCAGTTCATCCCCCAGTTACTATGGCTACACCTTC.

The chain couples TRBV27 to TRBJ2-2; 10 positions match TRBD1. V shed 4 bases and J 4 bases; nucleotides not matched to a gene: 6. The CDR3 spans 16 residues. The germline V gene has CDR1 MNHEY and CDR2 SMNVEV (reference sequence). In nucleotides, the CDR3 is TGTGCCAGCAGTTCCGGGACAGGGGCGGGCACCGGGGAGCTGTTTTTT. This translates into CASSSGTGAGTGELFF.

This chain links TRBV9 with TRBJ2-7, with a tentative D call TRBD2 (6 bases). V was trimmed by 3 bases and J by 3 bases, leaving 13 bases between them. The germline CDR1 and CDR2 sequences are SGDLS and YYNGEE. This CDR3 comprises 14 residues. The CDR3 DNA is TGTGCCAGCAGCGCGAGAGGACTAAACTACGAGCAGTACTTC. Protein: CASSARGLNYEQYF.

V is TRBV19 and J is TRBJ1-4, with a possible D match to TRBD1 (5 bases). Trimming pared 7 bases from V and 8 bases from J, leaving 17 bases between. The CDR3 is 14 residues long. The germline CDR1 and CDR2 sequences are LNHDA and SQIVND (reference sequence). CDR3 region: CASIPQGIEEKLFF. The CDR3 DNA reads as TGTGCCAGTATTCCGCAGGGCATTGAGGAAAAACTGTTTTTT.

This chain uses TRBV25-1 with TRBJ2-3, with TRBD1 identical over 10 bases. V gave up 6 bases and J gave up 2 bases; unmatched junction bases: 5. The length of the CDR3 is 15 residues. Germline V gives CDR1 MGHDK, CDR2 SYGVNS. The CDR3 sequence: CASRRQGASTDTQYF. CDR3 DNA sequence: TGTGCCAGCAGACGACAGGGGGCTTCCACAGATACGCAGTATTTT.

V and J are TRBV9 and TRBJ2-7, with TRBD1 matching 9 bases. In germline, CDR1 is SGDLS, CDR2 YYNGEE. Trimming removed 3 bases from V and 4 bases from J; junction bases left unmatched: 5. CDR3 length equals 14 residues. CDR3 loop: CASSAGTGLYEQYF. In DNA, the CDR3 is TGTGCCAGCAGCGCGGGGACAGGGTTATACGAGCAGTACTTC.

The V and J genes are TRBV6-5 and TRBJ2-1, with TRBD2 matching over 7 bases. V shed 6 bases, J shed 6 bases, and the junction held 2 bases outside the gene matches. The CDR3 runs to 12 residues. Germline CDR1 is MNHEY and CDR2 is SVGAGI. The CDR3 nucleotides read TGTGCCAGCAGCCGCGGGAGCAATGAGCAGTTCTTC. As protein: CASSRGSNEQFF.

This rearrangement joins TRBV5-1 to TRBJ2-2; 8 bases are shared with TRBD2. This CDR3 contains 14 residues. In germline, CDR1 is SGHRS, CDR2 YFSETQ. V trimming: 6 bases; J trimming: 1 base; junction bases outside the gene matches: 2. CDR3 loop: CASTLAGNTGELFF. CDR3 sequence (DNA): TGCGCCAGCACGCTAGCGGGGAACACCGGGGAGCTGTTTTTT.

This clone was detected a few times. This rearrangement joins TRBV28 to TRBJ2-7; D is possibly TRBD2 (6 bases). Trimming took off 3 bases at V and 0 bases at J, with 9 bases between the two ends. The CDR3 has 14 residues. Germline-derived CDR1 and CDR2 are MDHEN and SYDVKM. CDR3 protein: CASSFGGSSYEQYF. CDR3 DNA: TGTGCCAGCAGTTTTGGGGGGAGCTCCTACGAGCAGTACTTC.

The chain links TRBV28 to TRBJ1-2, with no clear D. Trimming removed 2 bases at V and 3 bases at J, with 13 bases between. Germline V lookup: CDR1 MDHEN, CDR2 SYDVKM. The CDR3 has 15 amino acids. The CDR3 is CASSLGGYFDYGYTF. The CDR3, as DNA: TGTGCCAGCAGTTTAGGAGGGTATTTTGACTATGGCTACACCTTC.